This T cell receptor beta chain was retrieved from a study of T cells in Graves' hyperthyroidism and ophthalmopathy. Study-wide background: Upon initial diagnosis and before any treatment, peripheral blood was collected.

Overall study results and limits: Blood also contained most expanded thyroid clonotypes above 0.001.

If no ophthalmopathy progression occurred within 18 months, Graves' hyperthyroidism was stable. This clonotype was seen a handful of times. What it recognizes is unknown. The junction shows a germline mismatch at one end, possibly a read error. The CDR3 totals 14 residues. Germline CDR1 and CDR2: DFQATT and SNEGSKA (reference sequence). TCR beta CDR3 regions were amplified from RNA transcripts. When the TCR CDR3 underwent first-round RT-PCR, the HTBI primer set was used. Via MiXCR, TCRdb re-called the multiplex PCR reads, giving one row per CDR3 protein. This table holds a few hundred thousand distinct CDR3 sequences, 14% found once.

This chain joins TRBV20-1 and TRBJ2-1, with D perhaps matching TRBD2 (5 bases). The sample comprised blood. The TCR sequence derives from a woman aged 40 to 50 with Graves' hyperthyroidism. The CDR3 nucleotides read TGCAGTGCCAGAGTCGTGGGAGCCTACAATGAGCAGTTCTTC. This codes for CSARVVGAYNEQFF.